The clone carrying this T cell receptor (beta chain) was detected a few times. Its matching antigen is unknown. The CDR3 covers 15 residues. The germline V gene has CDR1 SGHVS and CDR2 FNYEAQ. Trimming took 4 bases from V and 3 from J, leaving 15 bases between them. TCRdb analysed the 5' RACE reads with MiXCR anew, one entry per CDR3 protein. This table holds about 470,000 distinct CDR3 sequences, around a sixth found once. The source of the sample is a study of T-cell memory formation after mild COVID-19. The study, taken as a whole, reports: CD4+ bias marked clones expanding day 15 to 37, unlike balanced contracting clones. Among CD4+ contracting clones, most were CM and EM, and CD8+ ones EMRA. Confirmation was lacking for SARS-CoV-2 specificity of second-wave clones that peaked on day 37.

This receptor was identified in an adult woman who had mild COVID-19 (a few samples of this study predate the infection). Cell type and time point are not known. The V gene is TRBV7-6, the J gene TRBJ1-1; D may be TRBD1 (5 bases). The sample comprised PBMCs or a T cell subset sorted from them (not recorded which). The DNA for the CDR3 is TGTGCCAGCAGCTCTAGGCTGGGACGGGACACTGAAGCTTTCTTT. Translated, it gives CASSSRLGRDTEAFF.